This record concerns one T cell receptor (beta chain) sequence. Recipients boosted at about 4 weeks or about 12 weeks are pooled. These data are taken from a study of T cell responses to AZD1222 COVID-19 vaccine. The CDR3 sequence is 13 residues long. V was clipped by 0 bases and J by 3 bases, with 7 bases between them. Germline-derived CDR1 and CDR2 are SGHNT and YYREEE (reference sequence). Sequencing used immunoSEQ multiplex PCR; TCRdb keeps in-frame clones, though not all of them. The table shows some 170,000 clones, with about nine tenths occurring only once. V is TRBV5-4 and J is TRBJ2-7; D uncertain. The receptor was isolated from an adult who received the AZD1222 COVID-19 vaccine. Sample: peripheral blood, taken 28 days after the second AZD1222 dose. The DNA for the CDR3 is TGTGCCAGCAGCTTGGTTGGCAGCTACGAGCAGTACTTC. Amino acid sequence: CASSLVGSYEQYF.